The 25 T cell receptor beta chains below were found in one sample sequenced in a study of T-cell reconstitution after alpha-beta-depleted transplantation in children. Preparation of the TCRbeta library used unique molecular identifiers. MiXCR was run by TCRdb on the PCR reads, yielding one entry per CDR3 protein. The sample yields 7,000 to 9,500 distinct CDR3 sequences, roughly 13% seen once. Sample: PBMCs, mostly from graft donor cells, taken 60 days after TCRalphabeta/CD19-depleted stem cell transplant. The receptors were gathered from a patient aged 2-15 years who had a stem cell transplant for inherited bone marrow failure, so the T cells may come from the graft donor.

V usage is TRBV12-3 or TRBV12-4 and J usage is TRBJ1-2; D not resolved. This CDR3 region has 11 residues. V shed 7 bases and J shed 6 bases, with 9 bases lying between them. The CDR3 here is CASTSPHGYTF. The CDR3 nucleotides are TGTGCCAGCACTTCTCCTCATGGCTACACCTTC.

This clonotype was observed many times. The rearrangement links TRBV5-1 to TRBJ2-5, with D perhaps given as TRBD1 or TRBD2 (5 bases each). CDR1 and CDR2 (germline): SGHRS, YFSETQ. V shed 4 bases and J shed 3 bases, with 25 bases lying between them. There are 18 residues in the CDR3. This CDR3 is CASSPMLRAGRFKETQYF. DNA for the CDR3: TGCGCCAGCAGCCCAATGTTGCGGGCAGGGCGATTTAAAGAGACCCAGTACTTC.

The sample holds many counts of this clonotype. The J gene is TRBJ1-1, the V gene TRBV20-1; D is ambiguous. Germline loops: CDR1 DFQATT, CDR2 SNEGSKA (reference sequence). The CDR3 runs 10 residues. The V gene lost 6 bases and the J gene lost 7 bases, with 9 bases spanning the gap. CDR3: CSAEGGEAFF. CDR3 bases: TGCAGTGCCGAAGGCGGTGAAGCTTTCTTT.

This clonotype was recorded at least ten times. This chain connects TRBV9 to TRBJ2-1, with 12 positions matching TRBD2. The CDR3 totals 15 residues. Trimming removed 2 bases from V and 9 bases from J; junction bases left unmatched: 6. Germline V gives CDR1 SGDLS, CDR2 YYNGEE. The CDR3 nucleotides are TGTGCCAGCAGCGTGACTAGCGGGAGTCCGGGTGAGCAGTTCTTC. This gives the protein CASSVTSGSPGEQFF.

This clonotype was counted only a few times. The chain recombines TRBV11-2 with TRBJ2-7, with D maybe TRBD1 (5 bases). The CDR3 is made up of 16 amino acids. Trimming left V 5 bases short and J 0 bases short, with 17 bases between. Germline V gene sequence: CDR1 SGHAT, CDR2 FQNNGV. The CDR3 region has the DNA TGTGCCAGCAGCCCCCGACAGCCCAAGCGCTCCTACGAGCAGTACTTC. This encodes CASSPRQPKRSYEQYF.

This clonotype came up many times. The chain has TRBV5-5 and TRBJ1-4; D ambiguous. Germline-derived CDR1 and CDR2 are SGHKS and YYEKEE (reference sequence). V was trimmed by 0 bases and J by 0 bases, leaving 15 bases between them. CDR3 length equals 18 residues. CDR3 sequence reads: CASSLAMVLYATNEKLFF. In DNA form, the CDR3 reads TGTGCCAGCAGCTTGGCCATGGTGCTGTATGCAACTAATGAAAAACTGTTTTTT. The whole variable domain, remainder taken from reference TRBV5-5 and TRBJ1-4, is DAGVTQSPTHLIKTRGQQVTLRCSPISGHKSVSWYQQVLGQGPQFIFQYYEKEERGRGNFPDRFSARQFPNYSSELNVNALLLGDSALYLCASSLAMVLYATNEKLFFGSGTQLSVL.

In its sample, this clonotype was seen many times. CDR3 nucleotides: TGTGCCAGCAGGAAGCGGGAGAACACCGGGGAGCTGTTTTTT. Translated: CASRKRENTGELFF. The rearrangement joins TRBV3-1 to TRBJ2-2; 7 nucleotides match TRBD2. Germline V CDR1 and CDR2: LGHDT, YNNKEL (reference sequence). V lost 6 bases to trimming and J lost 1 base; unmatched junction nucleotides: 2. This CDR3 is 14 amino acids long. Using reference TRBV3-1 and TRBJ2-2 for the parts outside the CDR3, the full variable domain is DTAVSQTPKYLVTQMGNDKSIKCEQNLGHDTMYWYKQDSKKFLKIMFSYNNKELIINETVPNRFSPKSPDKAHLNLHINSLELGDSAVYFCASRKRENTGELFFGEGSRLTVL.

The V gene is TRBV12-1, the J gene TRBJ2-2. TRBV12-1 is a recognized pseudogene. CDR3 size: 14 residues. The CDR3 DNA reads TGTGCCAGCAGCTTGGAGCAGAACAGCTGGGAGCTGTTTTTT. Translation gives CASSLEQNSWELFF.

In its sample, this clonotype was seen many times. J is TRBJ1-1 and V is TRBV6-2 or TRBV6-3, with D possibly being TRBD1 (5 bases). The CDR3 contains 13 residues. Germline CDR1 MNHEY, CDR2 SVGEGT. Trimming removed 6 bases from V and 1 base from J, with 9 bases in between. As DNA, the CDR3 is TGTGCCAGCAGCACGACAGCGAACACTGAAGCTTTCTTT. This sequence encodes CASSTTANTEAFF.

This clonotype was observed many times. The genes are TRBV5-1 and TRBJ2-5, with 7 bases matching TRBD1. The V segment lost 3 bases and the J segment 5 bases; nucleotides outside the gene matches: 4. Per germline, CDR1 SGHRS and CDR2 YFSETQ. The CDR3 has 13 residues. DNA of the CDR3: TGCGCCAGCAGCTACGACAGGGATGAGACCCAGTACTTC. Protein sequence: CASSYDRDETQYF.

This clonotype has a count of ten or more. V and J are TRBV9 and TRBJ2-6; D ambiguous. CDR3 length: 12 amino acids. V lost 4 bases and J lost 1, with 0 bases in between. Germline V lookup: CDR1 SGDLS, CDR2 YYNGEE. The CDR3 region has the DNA TGTGCCAGCAGCTCTGGGGCCAACGTCCTGACTTTC. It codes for CASSSGANVLTF.

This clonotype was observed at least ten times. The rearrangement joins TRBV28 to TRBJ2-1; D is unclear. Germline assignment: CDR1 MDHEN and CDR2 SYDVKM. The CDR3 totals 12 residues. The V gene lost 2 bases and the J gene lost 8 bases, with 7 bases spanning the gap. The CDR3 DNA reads TGTGCCAGCAGTTTAACCGGGCATGAGCAGTTCTTC. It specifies CASSLTGHEQFF.

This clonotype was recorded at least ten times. The CDR3 reads CASSLIAREGEKLFF. The CDR3 DNA sequence: TGTGCCAGCAGTTTAATTGCCAGGGAAGGCGAAAAACTGTTTTTT. This rearrangement joins TRBV28 to TRBJ1-4; weak D call: TRBD1 (5 bases). The CDR3 sequence is 15 residues long. CDR1 is MDHEN, CDR2 SYDVKM, per germline. Between the trimmed V and J ends, which lost 2 bases and 8 bases, there was a span of 15 bases.

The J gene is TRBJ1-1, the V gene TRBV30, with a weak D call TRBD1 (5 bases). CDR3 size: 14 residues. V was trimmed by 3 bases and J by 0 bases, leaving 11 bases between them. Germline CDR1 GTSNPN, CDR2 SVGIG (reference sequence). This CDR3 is CAWRGGLVNTEAFF. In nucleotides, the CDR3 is TGTGCCTGGAGGGGGGGGTTAGTGAACACTGAAGCTTTCTTT.

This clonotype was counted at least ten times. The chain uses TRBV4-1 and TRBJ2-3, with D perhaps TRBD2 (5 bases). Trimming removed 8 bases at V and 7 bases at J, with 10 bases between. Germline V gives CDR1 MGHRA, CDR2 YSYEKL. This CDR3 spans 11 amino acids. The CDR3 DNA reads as TGCGCCAGCGCCCGGGGATATACGCAGTATTTT. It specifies CASARGYTQYF.

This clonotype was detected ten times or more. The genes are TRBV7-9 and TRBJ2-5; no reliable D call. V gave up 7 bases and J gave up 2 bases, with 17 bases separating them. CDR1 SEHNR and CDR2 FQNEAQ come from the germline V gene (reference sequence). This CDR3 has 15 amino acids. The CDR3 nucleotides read TGTGCCAGCAACCTCGCACTACCTGGACAAGAGACCCAGTACTTC. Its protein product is CASNLALPGQETQYF.

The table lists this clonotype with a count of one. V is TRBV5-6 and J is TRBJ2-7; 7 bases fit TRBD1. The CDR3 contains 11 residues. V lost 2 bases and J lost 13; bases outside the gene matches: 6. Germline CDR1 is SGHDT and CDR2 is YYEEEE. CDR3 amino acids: CASSFNRGLYF. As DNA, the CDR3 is TGTGCCAGCAGCTTTAACAGGGGTCTCTACTTC. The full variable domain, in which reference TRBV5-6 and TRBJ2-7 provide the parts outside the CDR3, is DAGVTQSPTHLIKTRGQQVTLRCSPKSGHDTVSWYQQALGQGPQFIFQYYEEEERQRGNFPDRFSGHQFPNYSSELNVNALLLGDSALYLCASSFNRGLYFGPGTRLTVT.

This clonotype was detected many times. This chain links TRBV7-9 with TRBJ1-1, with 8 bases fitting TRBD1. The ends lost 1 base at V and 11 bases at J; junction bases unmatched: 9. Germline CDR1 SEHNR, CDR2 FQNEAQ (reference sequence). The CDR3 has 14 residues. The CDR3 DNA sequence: TGTGCCAGCAGCTTAGGTGTAGGACAGGGAACGGCTTTCTTT. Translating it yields CASSLGVGQGTAFF.

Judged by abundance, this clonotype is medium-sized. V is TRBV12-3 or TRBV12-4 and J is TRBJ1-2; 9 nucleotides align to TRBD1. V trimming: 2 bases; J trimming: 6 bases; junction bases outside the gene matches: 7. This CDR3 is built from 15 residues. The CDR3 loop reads CASSLYGDREDGYTF. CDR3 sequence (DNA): TGTGCCAGCAGTTTATACGGGGACAGGGAAGATGGCTACACCTTC.

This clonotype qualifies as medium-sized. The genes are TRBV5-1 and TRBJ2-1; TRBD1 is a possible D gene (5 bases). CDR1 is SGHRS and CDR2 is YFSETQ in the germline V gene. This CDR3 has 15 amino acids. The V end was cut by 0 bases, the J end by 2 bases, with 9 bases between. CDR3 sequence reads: CASSLEAGTYNEQFF. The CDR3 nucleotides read TGCGCCAGCAGCTTGGAGGCAGGGACCTACAATGAGCAGTTCTTC.

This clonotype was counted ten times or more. The CDR3 DNA sequence: TGTGCCAGCAGCTTAGCCAGATACGAGCAGTACTTC. Its translation: CASSLARYEQYF. The rearrangement uses TRBV7-2 and TRBJ2-7; D uncertain. Germline V gene sequence: CDR1 SGHTA, CDR2 FQGNSA. Between the trimmed V and J ends, which lost 0 bases and 4 bases, there was a span of 4 bases. The CDR3 covers 12 residues.

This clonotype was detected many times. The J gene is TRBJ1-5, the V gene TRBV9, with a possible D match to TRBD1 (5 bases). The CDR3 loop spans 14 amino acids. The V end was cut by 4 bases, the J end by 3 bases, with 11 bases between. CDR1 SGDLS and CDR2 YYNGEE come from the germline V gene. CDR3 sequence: CASSPGTVNQPQHF. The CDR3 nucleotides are TGTGCCAGCAGCCCCGGGACGGTCAATCAGCCCCAGCATTTT.

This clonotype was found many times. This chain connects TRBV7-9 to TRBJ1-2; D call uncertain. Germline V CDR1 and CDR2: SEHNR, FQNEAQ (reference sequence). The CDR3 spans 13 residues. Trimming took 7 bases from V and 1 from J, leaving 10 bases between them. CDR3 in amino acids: CASTMGGNYGYTF. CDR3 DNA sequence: TGTGCCAGCACCATGGGCGGTAACTATGGCTACACCTTC. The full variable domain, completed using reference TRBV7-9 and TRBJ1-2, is DTGVSQNPRHKITKRGQNVTFRCDPISEHNRLYWYRQTLGQGPEFLTYFQNEAQLEKSRLLSDRFSAERPKGSFSTLEIQRTEQGDSAMYLCASTMGGNYGYTFGSGTRLTVV.

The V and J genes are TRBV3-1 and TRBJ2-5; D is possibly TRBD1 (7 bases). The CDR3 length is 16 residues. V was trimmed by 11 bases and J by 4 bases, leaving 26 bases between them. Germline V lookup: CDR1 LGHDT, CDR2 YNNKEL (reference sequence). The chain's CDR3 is CASCQAGRGAGETQYF. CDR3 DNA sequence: TGTGCCTCCTGCCAAGCCGGCAGGGGGGCGGGAGAGACCCAGTACTTC.

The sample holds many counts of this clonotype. The CDR3 region has the DNA TGTGCCAGCAGCCCCAGAGGGACATCTTCTAATGAAAAACTGTTTTTT. This sequence encodes CASSPRGTSSNEKLFF. The rearrangement joins TRBV4-2 to TRBJ1-4; maybe TRBD1 (6 bases). Germline loops: CDR1 LGHNA, CDR2 YNFKEQ. Trimming took 4 bases from V and 3 from J, leaving 15 bases between them. There are 16 residues in the CDR3.